Presented here are 13 T cell receptor beta chains from one specimen sequenced in a study of blood T cell repertoires in COVID-19. Libraries were prepared by immunoSEQ multiplex PCR; TCRdb keeps only in-frame clonotypes and omits some of them. The table has 150,000 to 170,000 clones, 70% to 90% seen once. Sequencing was performed on peripheral blood. Every receptor here comes from a man between 60 and 70 years old with COVID-19, enrolled during active disease.

The chain combines TRBV7-6 with TRBJ2-7; D possibly corresponds to TRBD1 (5 bases). The CDR3 covers 16 residues. V lost 2 bases and J lost 0, with 14 bases in between. Germline V gene lookup returns CDR1 SGHVS and CDR2 FNYEAQ. CDR3 residues: CASSLTRGQSSYEQYF. For the CDR3, the DNA is TGTGCCAGCAGCTTAACCCGAGGACAAAGCTCCTACGAGCAGTACTTC.

This clone was seen just once. V and J are TRBV6-2 or TRBV6-3 and TRBJ2-3, with 9 bases identical to TRBD2. In germline, CDR1 is MNHEY, CDR2 SVGEGT. The V gene end was trimmed by 2 bases and the J gene end by 2 bases; junction bases not matched to a gene: 17. The CDR3 spans 20 residues. CDR3 residues: CASSYPPAGEVAGVTDTQYF. In nucleotides, the CDR3 is TGTGCCAGCAGTTACCCACCCGCCGGGGAGGTAGCGGGAGTCACAGATACGCAGTATTTT.

The CDR3 protein is CSVATGQYGYTF. CDR3 DNA: TGCAGCGTTGCGACAGGGCAATATGGCTACACCTTC. This chain uses TRBV29-1 with TRBJ1-2, with TRBD1 matching over 7 bases. The CDR3 consists of 12 residues. Germline V lookup: CDR1 SQVTM, CDR2 ANQGSEA. The V and J ends lost 4 bases and 5 bases, in that order; junction bases with no gene match: 4.

This chain joins TRBV20-1 and TRBJ1-1, with D unresolved. This CDR3 is built from 11 residues. V was trimmed by 3 bases and J by 5 bases, leaving 7 bases between them. Germline V CDR1 and CDR2: DFQATT, SNEGSKA (reference sequence). The CDR3 DNA sequence: TGCAGTGCTAGGGAACAGACTGAAGCTTTCTTT. It specifies CSAREQTEAFF.

CDR3 residues: CASTAGLQETQYF. The DNA of the CDR3 is TGTGCCAGCACGGCAGGGTTACAAGAGACCCAGTACTTC. This chain joins TRBV7-8 and TRBJ2-5; a possible D gene is TRBD1 (5 bases). Germline V gives CDR1 SGHVS, CDR2 FQNEAQ. This CDR3 has 13 residues. V lost 7 bases and J 2 bases, leaving 11 bases between the germline ends.

The V gene is TRBV6-5, the J gene TRBJ1-2; D ambiguous. The CDR3 has 15 residues. In germline, CDR1 is MNHEY, CDR2 SVGAGI. Trimming cost V 7 bases and J 5 bases, with 20 bases left between them. CDR3: CASTTRGYKWYGYTF. The CDR3 nucleotides are TGTGCCAGCACCACGAGAGGGTATAAGTGGTATGGCTACACCTTC.

The genes are TRBV5-1 and TRBJ2-1; D is perhaps TRBD2 (7 bases). The CDR3 is 15 amino acids. Germline lookup yields CDR1 SGHRS and CDR2 YFSETQ. V lost 0 bases, J lost 8 bases, and 15 bases lay in between. This CDR3 reads CASSLEWGGQDEQFF. The CDR3, as DNA: TGCGCCAGCAGCTTGGAGTGGGGGGGCCAGGATGAGCAGTTCTTC. Full variable domain (remainder filled in from reference TRBV5-1 and TRBJ2-1): KAGVTQTPRYLIKTRGQQVTLSCSPISGHRSVSWYQQTPGQGLQFLFEYFSETQRNKGNFPGRFSGRQFSNSRSEMNVSTLELGDSALYLCASSLEWGGQDEQFFGPGTRLTVL.

The chain carries TRBV28 and TRBJ2-1; 10 bases are a match to TRBD1. V was pared by 4 bases and J by 7 bases, with 1 base of the junction left unmatched. Germline V gene data show CDR1 as MDHEN and CDR2 as SYDVKM. The CDR3 is made up of 13 amino acids. CDR3 residues: CASSSDRGNEQFF. CDR3 sequence (DNA): TGTGCCAGCAGTTCGGACAGGGGGAATGAGCAGTTCTTC.

The chain combines TRBV6-2 or TRBV6-3 with TRBJ1-5, with D possibly being TRBD1 (6 bases). The CDR3 consists of 13 residues. The V gene's germline CDR1 is MNHEY and CDR2 SVGEGT. V was pared by 5 bases and J by 6 bases, with 11 bases between. The CDR3 reads CASSQGSSQPQHF. The CDR3 nucleotides are TGTGCCAGCAGTCAGGGGTCCAGTCAGCCCCAGCATTTT.

This rearrangement joins TRBV9 to TRBJ2-3; possible D gene TRBD1, 6 bases. The CDR3 totals 15 residues. V lost 2 bases and J lost 2, with 12 bases in between. Germline V CDR1 and CDR2: SGDLS, YYNGEE. The CDR3 protein is CASSVGHLITDTQYF. The CDR3 DNA is TGTGCCAGCAGCGTGGGACACCTCATCACAGATACGCAGTATTTT.

This clone was recorded once. The rearrangement joins TRBV28 to TRBJ2-2; the D is unclear. Germline V gene lookup returns CDR1 MDHEN and CDR2 SYDVKM. The CDR3 runs 13 residues. The CDR3 spells CSVARSNTGELFF. CDR3 DNA: TGTAGTGTGGCCAGATCGAACACCGGGGAGCTGTTTTTT.

CDR3 DNA sequence: TGCGCCAGCAGCCAAGATCTACTAGCGGGGGCCACAGATACGCAGTATTTT. Its translation: CASSQDLLAGATDTQYF. J is TRBJ2-3 and V is TRBV4-3; TRBD2 matches at 11 bases. This CDR3 has 17 amino acids. V lost 0 bases to trimming and J lost 2 bases; unmatched junction nucleotides: 4. CDR1 is LGHNA, CDR2 YSLEER, per germline.

V usage is TRBV11-2 and J usage is TRBJ2-2, with 11 bases that match TRBD2. Trimming at V came to 6 bases and at J to 4 bases, leaving 10 bases not matched to a gene. Germline lookup yields CDR1 SGHAT and CDR2 FQNNGV. This CDR3 spans 17 amino acids. The CDR3 DNA follows: TGTGCCAGCAGAGGGCCTAGCGGGGGGCCCCTCACCGGGGAGCTGTTTTTT. Translating gives CASRGPSGGPLTGELFF.